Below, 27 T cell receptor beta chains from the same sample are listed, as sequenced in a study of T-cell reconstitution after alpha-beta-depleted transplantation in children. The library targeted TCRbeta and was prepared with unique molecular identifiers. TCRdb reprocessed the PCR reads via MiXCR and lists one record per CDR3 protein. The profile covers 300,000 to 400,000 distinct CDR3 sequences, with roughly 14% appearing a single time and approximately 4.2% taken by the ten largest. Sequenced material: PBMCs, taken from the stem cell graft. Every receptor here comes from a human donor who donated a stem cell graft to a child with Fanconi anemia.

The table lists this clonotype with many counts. This CDR3 reads CATSTLTAGRADTQYF. CDR3 coding DNA: TGTGCCACCAGCACCCTCACGGCAGGGAGGGCAGATACGCAGTATTTT. The chain employs TRBV15 and TRBJ2-3, with 7 bases matching TRBD2. Germline lookup yields CDR1 LNHNV and CDR2 YYDKDF (reference sequence). Trimming cost V 4 bases and J 4 bases; bases outside gene matches: 11. The CDR3 is made up of 16 amino acids.

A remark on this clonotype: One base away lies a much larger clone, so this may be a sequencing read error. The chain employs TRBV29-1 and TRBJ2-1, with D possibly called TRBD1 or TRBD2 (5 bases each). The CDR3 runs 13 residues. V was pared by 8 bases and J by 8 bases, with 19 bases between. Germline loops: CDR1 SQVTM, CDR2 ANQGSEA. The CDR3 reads CSTDGASRDEQFF. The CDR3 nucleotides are TGCAGCACAGACGGGGCCTCCAGAGATGAGCAGTTCTTC.

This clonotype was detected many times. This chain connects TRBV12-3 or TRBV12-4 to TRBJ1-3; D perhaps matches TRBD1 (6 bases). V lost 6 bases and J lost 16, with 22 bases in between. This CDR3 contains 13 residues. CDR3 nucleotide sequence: TGTGCCAGCAGCTACGAGACAGGTTTCGGAGTGTATTTT. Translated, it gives CASSYETGFGVYF.

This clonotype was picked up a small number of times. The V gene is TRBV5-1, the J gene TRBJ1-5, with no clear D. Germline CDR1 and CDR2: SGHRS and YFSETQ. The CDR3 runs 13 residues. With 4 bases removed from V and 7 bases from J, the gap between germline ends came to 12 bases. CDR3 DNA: TGCGCCAGCAGCGTTGACGGGTACCAGCCCCAGCATTTT. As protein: CASSVDGYQPQHF.

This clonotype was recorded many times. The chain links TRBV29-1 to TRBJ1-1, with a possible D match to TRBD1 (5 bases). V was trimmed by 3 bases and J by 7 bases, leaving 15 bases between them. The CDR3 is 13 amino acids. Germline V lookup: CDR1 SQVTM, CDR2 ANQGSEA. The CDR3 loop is CSVDGGGLSEAFF. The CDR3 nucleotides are TGCAGCGTTGATGGGGGTGGCTTAAGTGAAGCTTTCTTT.

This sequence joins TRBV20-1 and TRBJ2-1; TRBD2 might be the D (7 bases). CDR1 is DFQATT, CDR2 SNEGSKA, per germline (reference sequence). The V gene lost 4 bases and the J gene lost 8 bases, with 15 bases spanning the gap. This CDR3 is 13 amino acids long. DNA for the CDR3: TGCAGTGCTACGAGGGGGGGTATCGATGAGCAGTTCTTC. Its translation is CSATRGGIDEQFF.

The CDR3 sequence: CAIKNGLAAQETQYF. The CDR3 DNA follows: TGTGCCATCAAGAACGGACTAGCGGCCCAAGAGACCCAGTACTTC. V usage is TRBV10-3 and J usage is TRBJ2-5, with 10 bases lining up with TRBD2. Germline V gene lookup returns CDR1 ENHRY and CDR2 SYGVKD. The V segment lost 7 bases and the J segment 1 base; nucleotides outside the gene matches: 6. This CDR3 has 15 amino acids.

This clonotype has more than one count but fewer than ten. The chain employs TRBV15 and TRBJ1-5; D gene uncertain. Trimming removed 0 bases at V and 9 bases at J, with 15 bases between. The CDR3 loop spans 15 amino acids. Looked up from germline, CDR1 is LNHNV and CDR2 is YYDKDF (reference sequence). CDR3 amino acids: CATSRDLGKVRPQHF. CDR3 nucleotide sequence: TGTGCCACCAGCAGAGATCTCGGGAAGGTGAGGCCCCAGCATTTT.

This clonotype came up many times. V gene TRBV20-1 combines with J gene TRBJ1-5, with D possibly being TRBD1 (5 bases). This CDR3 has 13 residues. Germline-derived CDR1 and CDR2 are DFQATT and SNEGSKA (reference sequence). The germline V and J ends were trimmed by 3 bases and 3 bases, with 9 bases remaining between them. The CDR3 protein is CSARETDNQPQHF. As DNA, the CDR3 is TGCAGTGCTAGGGAGACAGACAATCAGCCCCAGCATTTT.

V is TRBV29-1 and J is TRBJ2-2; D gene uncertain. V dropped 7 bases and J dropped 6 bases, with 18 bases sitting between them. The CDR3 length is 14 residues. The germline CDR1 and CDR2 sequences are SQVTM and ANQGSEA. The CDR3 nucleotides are TGCAGCGGAACACATGGGTCAAGCTCCGGGGAGCTGTTTTTT. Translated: CSGTHGSSSGELFF.

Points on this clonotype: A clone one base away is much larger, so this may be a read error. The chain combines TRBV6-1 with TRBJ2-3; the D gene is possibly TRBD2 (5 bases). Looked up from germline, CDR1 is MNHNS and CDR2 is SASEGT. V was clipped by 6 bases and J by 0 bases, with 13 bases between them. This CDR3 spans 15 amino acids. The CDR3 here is CASSPEVASTDTQYF. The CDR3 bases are TGTGCCAGCAGCCCGGAGGTTGCTAGCACAGATACGCAGTATTTT.

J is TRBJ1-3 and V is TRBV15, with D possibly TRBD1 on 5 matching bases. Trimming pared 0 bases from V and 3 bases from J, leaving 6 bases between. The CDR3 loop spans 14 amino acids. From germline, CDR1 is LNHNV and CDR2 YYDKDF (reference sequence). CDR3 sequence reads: CATSRDRVGNTIYF. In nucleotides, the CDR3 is TGTGCCACCAGCAGAGACAGGGTTGGAAACACCATATATTTT.

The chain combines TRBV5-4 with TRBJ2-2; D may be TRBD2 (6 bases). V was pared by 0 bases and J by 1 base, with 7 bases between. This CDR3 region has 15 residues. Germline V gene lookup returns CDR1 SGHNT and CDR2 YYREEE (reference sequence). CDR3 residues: CASSLVRENTGELFF. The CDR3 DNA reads TGTGCCAGCAGCTTGGTGCGGGAGAACACCGGGGAGCTGTTTTTT.

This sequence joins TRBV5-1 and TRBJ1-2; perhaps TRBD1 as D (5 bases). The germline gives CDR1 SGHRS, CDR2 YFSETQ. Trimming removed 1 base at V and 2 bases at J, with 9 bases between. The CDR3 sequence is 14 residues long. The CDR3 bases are TGCGCCAGCAGCTTGTCGGGGCGGAACTATGGCTACACCTTC. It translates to CASSLSGRNYGYTF.

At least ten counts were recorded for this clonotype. Here the CDR3 reads CASSFNRAYEQYF. For the CDR3, the DNA is TGTGCCAGCAGTTTTAACAGGGCTTACGAGCAGTACTTC. The V call is TRBV27, the J call TRBJ2-7, with a possible D match to TRBD1 (6 bases). V gave up 3 bases and J gave up 4 bases, with 10 bases separating them. Germline-derived CDR1 and CDR2 are MNHEY and SMNVEV (reference sequence). This CDR3 has 13 amino acids.

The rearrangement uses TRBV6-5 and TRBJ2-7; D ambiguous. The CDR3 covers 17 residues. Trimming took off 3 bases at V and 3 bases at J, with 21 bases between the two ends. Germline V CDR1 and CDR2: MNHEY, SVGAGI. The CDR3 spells CASSYIAPPASFYEQYF. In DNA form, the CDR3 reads TGTGCCAGCAGTTATATAGCCCCCCCGGCCAGCTTCTACGAGCAGTACTTC.

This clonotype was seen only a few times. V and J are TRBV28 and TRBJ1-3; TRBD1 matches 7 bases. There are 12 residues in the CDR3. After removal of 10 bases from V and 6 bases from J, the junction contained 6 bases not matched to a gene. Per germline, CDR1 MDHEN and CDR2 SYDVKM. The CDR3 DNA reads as TGTGCCACCGCGACAGGGAAAAACACCATATATTTT. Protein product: CATATGKNTIYF.

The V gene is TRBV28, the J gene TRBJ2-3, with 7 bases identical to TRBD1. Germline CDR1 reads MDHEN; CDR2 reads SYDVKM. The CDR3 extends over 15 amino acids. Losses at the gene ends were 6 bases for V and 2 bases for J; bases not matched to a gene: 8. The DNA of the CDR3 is TGTGCCAGCAGCCTCGGGGACAGTATCACAGATACGCAGTATTTT. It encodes CASSLGDSITDTQYF. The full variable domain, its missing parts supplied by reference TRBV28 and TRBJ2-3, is DVKVTQSSRYLVKRTGEKVFLECVQDMDHENMFWYRQDPGLGLRLIYFSYDVKMKEKGDIPEGYSVSREKKERFSLILESASTNQTSMYLCASSLGDSITDTQYFGPGTRLTVL.

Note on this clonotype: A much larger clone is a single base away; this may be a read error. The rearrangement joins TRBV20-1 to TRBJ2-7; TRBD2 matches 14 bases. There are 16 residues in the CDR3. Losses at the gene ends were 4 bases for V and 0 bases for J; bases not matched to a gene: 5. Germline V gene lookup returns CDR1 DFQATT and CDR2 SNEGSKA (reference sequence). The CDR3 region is CSAKGLAGGISYEQYV. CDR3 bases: TGCAGTGCTAAAGGACTAGCGGGGGGCATCTCCTACGAGCAGTACGTC.

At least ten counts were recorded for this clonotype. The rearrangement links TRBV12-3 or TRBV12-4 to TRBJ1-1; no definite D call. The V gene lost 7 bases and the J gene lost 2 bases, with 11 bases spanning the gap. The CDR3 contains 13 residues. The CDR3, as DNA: TGTGCCAGCAAGTATCTCATTAACACTGAAGCTTTCTTT. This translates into CASKYLINTEAFF.

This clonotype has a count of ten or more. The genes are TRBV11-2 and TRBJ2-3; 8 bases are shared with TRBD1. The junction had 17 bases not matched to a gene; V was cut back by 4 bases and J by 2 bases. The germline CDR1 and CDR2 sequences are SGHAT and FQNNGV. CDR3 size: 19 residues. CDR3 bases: TGTGCCAGCAGCTCTTTAGAAAGGGCCGGGACAGGTTTCACAGATACGCAGTATTTT. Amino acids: CASSSLERAGTGFTDTQYF.

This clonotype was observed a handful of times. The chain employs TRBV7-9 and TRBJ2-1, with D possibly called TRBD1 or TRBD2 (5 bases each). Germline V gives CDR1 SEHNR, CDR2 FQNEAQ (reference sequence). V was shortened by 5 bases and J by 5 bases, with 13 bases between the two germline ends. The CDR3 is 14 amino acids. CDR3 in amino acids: CASSLGRRDNEQFF. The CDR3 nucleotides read TGTGCCAGCAGCCTGGGACGACGCGACAATGAGCAGTTCTTC.

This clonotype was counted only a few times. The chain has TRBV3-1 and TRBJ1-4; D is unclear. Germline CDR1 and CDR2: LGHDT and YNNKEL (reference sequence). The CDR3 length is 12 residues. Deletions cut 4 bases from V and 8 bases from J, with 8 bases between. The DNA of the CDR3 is TGTGCCAGCAGCCTCAGCACCGAAAAACTGTTTTTT. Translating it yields CASSLSTEKLFF.

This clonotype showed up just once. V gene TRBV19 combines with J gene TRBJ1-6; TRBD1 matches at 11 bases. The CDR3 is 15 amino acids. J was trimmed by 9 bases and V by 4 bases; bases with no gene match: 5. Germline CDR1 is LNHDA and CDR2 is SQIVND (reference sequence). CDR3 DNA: TGTGCCAGTAGTACCTTAGGACAGGGGGCTTCACCCCTCCACTTT. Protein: CASSTLGQGASPLHF.

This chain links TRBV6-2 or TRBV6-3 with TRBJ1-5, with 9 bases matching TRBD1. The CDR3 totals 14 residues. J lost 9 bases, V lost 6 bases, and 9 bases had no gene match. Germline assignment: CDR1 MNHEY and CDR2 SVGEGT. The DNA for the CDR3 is TGTGCCAGCAGACCCCCGGGACAGGGTCCGCCCCAGCATTTT. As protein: CASRPPGQGPPQHF.

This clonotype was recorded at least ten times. In nucleotides, the CDR3 is TGTGCCATCAGTGAGCTAGGACAGGTCAAGAACACCGGGGAGCTGTTTTTT. Its protein is CAISELGQVKNTGELFF. This sequence joins TRBV10-3 and TRBJ2-2; 7 bases fit TRBD1. The germline V gene encodes CDR1 ENHRY and CDR2 SYGVKD. CDR3 length: 17 amino acids. Trimming cost V 2 bases and J 1 base; bases outside gene matches: 7.

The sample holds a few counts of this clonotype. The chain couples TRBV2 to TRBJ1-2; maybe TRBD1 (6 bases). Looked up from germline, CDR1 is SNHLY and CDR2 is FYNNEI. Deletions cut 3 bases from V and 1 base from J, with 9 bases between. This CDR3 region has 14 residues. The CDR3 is CASSEIGGNYGYTF. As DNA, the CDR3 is TGTGCCAGCAGTGAGATAGGGGGTAACTATGGCTACACCTTC.